Below are 32 T cell receptor beta chains sequenced from a single sample in a study of T cells in Graves' hyperthyroidism and ophthalmopathy. From RNA transcripts, TCR beta CDR3 regions were amplified. The study used the HTBI primer set for a first-round RT-PCR of the TCR CDR3. TCRdb called the multiplex PCR reads again in MiXCR, with one record for every CDR3 protein. The sample holds 450,000 to 600,000 distinct CDR3 sequences; about 20% are singletons and the top ten take around 50%. The source material was blood. These receptors were obtained from a man aged 35 to 55 with Graves' ophthalmopathy.

V is TRBV7-9 and J is TRBJ2-2; no definite D call. The V gene lost 6 bases and the J gene lost 9 bases, with 14 bases spanning the gap. CDR3 length equals 13 residues. CDR1 is SEHNR and CDR2 is FQNEAQ in the germline V gene (reference sequence). This CDR3 reads CASSSPTLRELFF. Here the CDR3 DNA reads TGTGCCAGCAGTTCACCCACCTTGAGGGAGCTGTTTTTT.

This clonotype was recorded many times. The rearrangement joins TRBV24-1 to TRBJ2-1; 12 bases are a match to TRBD2. Germline CDR1 reads KGHDR; CDR2 reads SFDVKD. The V segment lost 3 bases and the J segment 3 bases; nucleotides outside the gene matches: 5. The CDR3 sequence is 17 residues long. This CDR3 is CATSDRTSGKVYNEQFF. CDR3 nucleotide sequence: TGTGCCACCAGTGATCGGACTAGCGGGAAGGTCTACAATGAGCAGTTCTTC.

The V call is TRBV6-5, the J call TRBJ1-5; TRBD1 is a possible D gene (5 bases). The CDR3 sequence is 15 residues long. Per the germline V gene, CDR1 is MNHEY and CDR2 is SVGAGI. Deletions cut 2 bases from V and 2 bases from J, with 10 bases between. The CDR3 DNA is TGTGCCAGCAGTTACCCAGTGGGGGGCAATCAGCCCCAGCATTTT. Encoded protein: CASSYPVGGNQPQHF.

J is TRBJ2-7 and V is TRBV28; perhaps TRBD1 as D (5 bases). This CDR3 is 15 amino acids long. Germline CDR1 MDHEN, CDR2 SYDVKM. V dropped 6 bases and J dropped 2 bases, with 17 bases sitting between them. This CDR3 is CASRKPVDSPYEQYF. The DNA for the CDR3 is TGTGCCAGCAGGAAACCAGTTGACAGCCCCTACGAGCAGTACTTC. Supplemented by reference TRBV28 and TRBJ2-7, the full variable domain reads DVKVTQSSRYLVKRTGEKVFLECVQDMDHENMFWYRQDPGLGLRLIYFSYDVKMKEKGDIPEGYSVSREKKERFSLILESASTNQTSMYLCASRKPVDSPYEQYFGPGTRLTVT.

The V gene is TRBV20-1, the J gene TRBJ2-7; D is undetermined. CDR1 DFQATT and CDR2 SNEGSKA come from the germline V gene (reference sequence). The CDR3 has 14 residues. Trimming left V 0 bases short and J 1 base short, with 10 bases between. CDR3 region: CSARDRAKSYEQYF. In DNA form, the CDR3 reads TGCAGTGCTAGAGATCGGGCTAAATCCTACGAGCAGTACTTC.

In this sample, this clonotype turned up a few times. The rearrangement uses TRBV6-1 and TRBJ2-2; 7 bases align to TRBD1. Trimming at V came to 6 bases and at J to 5 bases, leaving 6 bases not matched to a gene. The germline V gene has CDR1 MNHNS and CDR2 SASEGT. The CDR3 has 14 amino acids. This CDR3 reads CASSSLRGTGELFF. The CDR3 DNA sequence: TGTGCCAGCAGCTCCCTCAGGGGGACCGGGGAGCTGTTTTTT.

This clonotype was picked up a small number of times. V gene TRBV5-4 combines with J gene TRBJ2-7; D is unclear. V was clipped by 3 bases and J by 3 bases, with 10 bases between them. The CDR3 runs 13 residues. Germline-derived CDR1 and CDR2 are SGHNT and YYREEE (reference sequence). The CDR3 bases are TGTGCCAGCAGCTCCGGTCTGCACTACGAGCAGTACTTC. This encodes CASSSGLHYEQYF.

Concerning this clonotype: Possible read error: a much larger clone is one base away. Without the conserved terminal phenylalanine or tryptophan, this CDR3 likely stems from a read error. The V call is TRBV13, the J call TRBJ2-1; TRBD2 aligns across 9 bases. The CDR3 has 12 amino acids. Germline CDR1 and CDR2: PRHDT and FYEKMQ (reference sequence). J lost 4 bases, V lost 8 bases, and 0 bases had no gene match. CDR3 DNA sequence: TGTGCCAGCGGACTAGCGTACAATGAGCAGTTCCTC. This sequence encodes CASGLAYNEQFL.

The V gene is TRBV12-3 or TRBV12-4, the J gene TRBJ2-7; 7 bases are shared with TRBD2. This CDR3 contains 16 residues. V gave up 0 bases and J gave up 4 bases; unmatched junction bases: 9. CDR3: CASSLAAGEGWYEQYF. CDR3 DNA sequence: TGTGCCAGCAGTTTAGCGGCGGGAGAAGGGTGGTACGAGCAGTACTTC.

As regards this clonotype: Germline and junction disagree at one end, which may indicate a read error. The rearrangement links TRBV7-8 to TRBJ2-7; 7 nucleotides agree with TRBD1. CDR1 and CDR2 from the germline V gene are SGHVS and FQNEAQ. This CDR3 has 15 amino acids. CDR3 sequence: CASSLGGFRAYEQYF. CDR3 DNA: TGTGCCAGCAGTTTAGGGGGCTTCCGTGCCTACGAGCAGTACTTC.

In this sample, this clonotype turned up many times. V and J are TRBV9 and TRBJ1-1; D is perhaps TRBD1 (5 bases). The ends were cut back, 4 bases at V and 3 bases at J, with 13 bases in the middle. CDR1 is SGDLS and CDR2 is YYNGEE in the germline V gene. This CDR3 has 14 amino acids. The chain's CDR3 is CASSLSGGDTEAFF. The CDR3 DNA reads TGTGCCAGCAGCCTTAGCGGGGGTGACACTGAAGCTTTCTTT.

This clonotype was detected many times. V and J are TRBV6-2 or TRBV6-3 and TRBJ1-1, with 7 bases aligning to TRBD1. The V and J ends lost 6 bases and 0 bases, in that order; junction bases with no gene match: 7. The CDR3 is made up of 15 amino acids. Germline V gene data show CDR1 as MNHEY and CDR2 as SVGEGT. The CDR3 DNA reads as TGTGCCAGCAGAAACGCCGGGACAGTGAACACTGAAGCTTTCTTT. It encodes CASRNAGTVNTEAFF.

This clonotype was detected a few times. The V call is TRBV28, the J call TRBJ1-5; D ambiguous. The CDR3 covers 15 residues. V was pared by 8 bases and J by 5 bases, with 19 bases between. The germline V gene has CDR1 MDHEN and CDR2 SYDVKM. The CDR3 DNA is TGTGCCAGCCGCCTCCTATCGGGGTCTTATCAGCCCCAGCATTTT. Protein sequence: CASRLLSGSYQPQHF.

This clonotype was detected a few times. CDR3 DNA sequence: TGTGCCAGCAGTCATAGAACAGGGAACTACGAGCAGTACTTC. It encodes CASSHRTGNYEQYF. The chain employs TRBV5-8 and TRBJ2-7; D is perhaps TRBD1 (6 bases). V lost 5 bases and J 3 bases, leaving 15 bases between the germline ends. Germline V lookup: CDR1 SGHTS, CDR2 YDEGEE. There are 14 residues in the CDR3.

The genes are TRBV6-9 and TRBJ2-1; 10 nucleotides align to TRBD2. This CDR3 is 16 amino acids long. Germline loops: CDR1 MNHGY, CDR2 SVAAGI. V lost 4 bases, J lost 4 bases, and 7 bases stayed unmatched. CDR3 nucleotide sequence: TGTGCCAGCAGTTCATGGACTAGCGGATTATACAATGAGCAGTTCTTC. Its translation: CASSSWTSGLYNEQFF.

This clonotype showed up just a few times. CDR3 residues: CSASIVASYEQYF. Written as DNA, the CDR3 is TGCAGTGCTAGTATTGTAGCTTCCTACGAGCAGTACTTC. The rearrangement joins TRBV20-1 to TRBJ2-7; D remains ambiguous. The CDR3 is 13 residues long. Trimming took off 3 bases at V and 1 base at J, with 10 bases between the two ends. CDR1 and CDR2 from the germline V gene are DFQATT and SNEGSKA (reference sequence).

This clonotype was detected many times. The chain joins TRBV6-5 to TRBJ2-5; TRBD2 matches at 11 bases. From germline, CDR1 is MNHEY and CDR2 SVGAGI. This CDR3 region has 19 residues. V lost 0 bases and J lost 4; bases outside the gene matches: 13. The CDR3 here is CASSYSKKALAGGAETQYF. In DNA form, the CDR3 reads TGTGCCAGCAGTTACTCGAAAAAGGCCCTAGCGGGAGGAGCAGAGACCCAGTACTTC.

A remark on this clonotype: The junction differs from germline at one of its ends, possibly a read error. This chain links TRBV7-9 with TRBJ1-4; perhaps TRBD1 as D (5 bases). This CDR3 comprises 16 residues. CDR1 and CDR2 (germline): SEHNR, FQNEAQ (reference sequence). The CDR3 coding sequence is TGTGCCAGCAGCTCCCGGGGCCTGGGGGGTAATGAAAAACTGCTTTTT. Protein: CASSSRGLGGNEKLLF.

The chain has TRBV5-1 and TRBJ2-3; D not certain. Trimming took 0 bases from V and 2 from J, leaving 7 bases between them. The CDR3 spans 14 residues. From germline, CDR1 is SGHRS and CDR2 YFSETQ. The CDR3 DNA reads TGCGCCAGCAGCTTGGCCCAGGCCACAGATACGCAGTATTTT. Translation: CASSLAQATDTQYF.

This clonotype was seen a single time. The chain uses TRBV12-3 or TRBV12-4 and TRBJ2-3; D perhaps matches TRBD2 (5 bases). The CDR3 runs to 16 residues. V was shortened by 3 bases and J by 1 base, with 14 bases between the two germline ends. This chain's CDR3 is CASSLESGVGTDTQYF. The DNA for the CDR3 is TGTGCCAGCAGTTTGGAGTCCGGGGTGGGCACAGATACGCAGTATTTT.

CDR3 amino acids: CASSHSRGTSYEQYF. CDR3 nucleotide sequence: TGTGCCAGCAGCCACTCTAGGGGGACGTCCTACGAGCAGTACTTC. This chain uses TRBV6-2 or TRBV6-3 with TRBJ2-7; weak D call: TRBD1 (6 bases). CDR3 length equals 15 residues. In germline, CDR1 is MNHEY, CDR2 SVGEGT. Trimming stripped 6 bases from V and 1 base from J, with 16 bases between.

This clonotype was observed at least ten times. For the CDR3, the DNA is TGTGCCTGGAGTGAAGGACACCTTACCTACGAGCAGTACTTC. Translated: CAWSEGHLTYEQYF. This rearrangement joins TRBV30 to TRBJ2-7, with D perhaps matching TRBD1 (5 bases). With 1 base removed from V and 2 bases from J, the gap between germline ends came to 12 bases. The CDR3 is 14 residues long. Germline V gene data show CDR1 as GTSNPN and CDR2 as SVGIG (reference sequence).

V gene TRBV20-1 combines with J gene TRBJ2-3; 7 bases fit TRBD2. This CDR3 contains 15 residues. The V gene's germline CDR1 is DFQATT and CDR2 SNEGSKA (reference sequence). The V gene end was trimmed by 5 bases and the J gene end by 4 bases; junction bases not matched to a gene: 12. CDR3 bases: TGCAGTGCTGTGTCCCCCGGGGGGAGGGCAGATACGCAGTATTTT. Translated, it gives CSAVSPGGRADTQYF.

In this sample, this clonotype turned up many times. J is TRBJ2-1 and V is TRBV7-3; TRBD1 is a possible D gene (5 bases). The CDR3 covers 15 residues. V lost 3 bases and J lost 6, with 15 bases in between. In germline, CDR1 is SGHTA, CDR2 FQGTGA. The CDR3 here is CASSLGPDRANEQFF. The CDR3 DNA follows: TGTGCCAGCAGCTTGGGGCCCGACCGGGCCAATGAGCAGTTCTTC.

The chain couples TRBV12-3 or TRBV12-4 to TRBJ1-1; 9 bases are shared with TRBD1. The length of the CDR3 is 14 residues. Trimming removed 5 bases from V and 0 bases from J; junction bases left unmatched: 1. CDR3 residues: CASSGTGLNTEAFF. Written as DNA, the CDR3 is TGTGCCAGCAGTGGGACAGGGCTGAACACTGAAGCTTTCTTT.

This clonotype was seen ten or more times. The chain recombines TRBV20-1 with TRBJ2-1, with 14 bases matching TRBD2. The CDR3 runs to 14 residues. Germline V gene data show CDR1 as DFQATT and CDR2 as SNEGSKA (reference sequence). Losses at the gene ends were 6 bases for V and 10 bases for J; bases not matched to a gene: 8. The CDR3 DNA follows: TGCAGTGCCTCACGAGGACTAGCGGGGGGCGAGCAGTTCTTC. As protein: CSASRGLAGGEQFF.

This clonotype was counted many times. The gene calls are TRBV27 and TRBJ1-1; TRBD1 is a possible D gene (5 bases). CDR3 length: 15 amino acids. Trimming shortened V by 7 bases and J by 4 bases, and 19 bases separated the two germline ends. Germline CDR1 reads MNHEY; CDR2 reads SMNVEV (reference sequence). CDR3 residues: CASNAGTPKSTEAFF. Written as DNA, the CDR3 is TGTGCCAGCAATGCCGGGACCCCTAAAAGCACTGAAGCTTTCTTT.

CDR3 sequence: CASFPTSGYNEQFF. In nucleotides, the CDR3 is TGCGCCAGCTTCCCGACTAGCGGCTACAATGAGCAGTTCTTC. The rearrangement links TRBV5-1 to TRBJ2-1, with 9 bases matching TRBD2. CDR3 length equals 14 residues. Germline V gene data show CDR1 as SGHRS and CDR2 as YFSETQ. With V trimmed by 7 bases and J by 3 bases, 5 bases remained unmatched.

A few counts support this clonotype. The V gene is TRBV7-8, the J gene TRBJ2-4; TRBD2 matches at 7 bases. V lost 5 bases, J lost 6 bases, and 7 bases stayed unmatched. The CDR3 runs to 14 residues. CDR1 and CDR2 (germline): SGHVS, FQNEAQ. The CDR3 reads CASSRTGGGNIQYF. DNA of the CDR3: TGTGCCAGCAGCCGAACCGGCGGGGGAAACATTCAGTACTTC.

The genes are TRBV6-1 and TRBJ2-1; D possibly matches TRBD1 or TRBD2 (5 bases each). CDR3 size: 13 residues. The germline V and J ends were trimmed by 9 bases and 12 bases, with 21 bases remaining between them. The germline V gene has CDR1 MNHNS and CDR2 SASEGT. The CDR3 DNA reads TGTGCCAGTCAATGGGGTGGGACCCGCGGGCAGTTCTTC. This sequence encodes CASQWGGTRGQFF.

The chain uses TRBV5-1 and TRBJ1-2; TRBD1 matches 7 bases. Germline V gives CDR1 SGHRS, CDR2 YFSETQ. The CDR3 runs 14 residues. V lost 3 bases and J lost 2; bases outside the gene matches: 4. The CDR3 DNA follows: TGCGCCAGCAGCTACACGACAGGGAACTATGGCTACACCTTC. This sequence encodes CASSYTTGNYGYTF. Using reference TRBV5-1 and TRBJ1-2 for the parts outside the CDR3, the full variable domain is KAGVTQTPRYLIKTRGQQVTLSCSPISGHRSVSWYQQTPGQGLQFLFEYFSETQRNKGNFPGRFSGRQFSNSRSEMNVSTLELGDSALYLCASSYTTGNYGYTFGSGTRLTVV.

This clonotype was detected ten times or more. The gene calls are TRBV5-1 and TRBJ2-5, with D hard to call. V dropped 0 bases and J dropped 8 bases, with 14 bases sitting between them. This CDR3 contains 14 residues. Germline-derived CDR1 and CDR2 are SGHRS and YFSETQ. The CDR3 nucleotides are TGCGCCAGCAGCTTGGGACCTGCGGAGTCCACCCAGTACTTC. This translates into CASSLGPAESTQYF.